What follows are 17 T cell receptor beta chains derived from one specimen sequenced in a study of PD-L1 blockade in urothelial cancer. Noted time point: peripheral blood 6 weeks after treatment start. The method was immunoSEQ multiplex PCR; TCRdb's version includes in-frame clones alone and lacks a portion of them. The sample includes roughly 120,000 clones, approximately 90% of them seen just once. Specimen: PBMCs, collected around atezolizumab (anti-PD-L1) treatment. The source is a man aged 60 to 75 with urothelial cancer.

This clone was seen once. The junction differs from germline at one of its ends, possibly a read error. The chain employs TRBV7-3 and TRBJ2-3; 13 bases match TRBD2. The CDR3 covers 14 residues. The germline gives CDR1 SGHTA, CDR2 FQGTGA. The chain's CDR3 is CASSLGTSGADAHF. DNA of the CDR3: TGTGCCAGCAGCTTAGGGACTAGCGGGGCCGATGCGCATTTT.

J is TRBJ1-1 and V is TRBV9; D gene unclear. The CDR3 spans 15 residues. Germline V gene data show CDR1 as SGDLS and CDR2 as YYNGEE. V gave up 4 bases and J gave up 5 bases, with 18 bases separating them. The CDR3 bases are TGTGCCAGCAGCCCTGAGGGCGCCGAGGGAACTGAAGCTTTCTTT. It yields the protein CASSPEGAEGTEAFF.

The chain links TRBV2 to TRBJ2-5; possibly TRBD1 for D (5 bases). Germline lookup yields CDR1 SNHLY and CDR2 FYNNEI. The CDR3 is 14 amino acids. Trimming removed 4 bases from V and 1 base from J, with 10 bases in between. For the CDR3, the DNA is TGTGCCAGCAGTGTCCGGCAGGGCCAAGAGACCCAGTACTTC. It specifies CASSVRQGQETQYF.

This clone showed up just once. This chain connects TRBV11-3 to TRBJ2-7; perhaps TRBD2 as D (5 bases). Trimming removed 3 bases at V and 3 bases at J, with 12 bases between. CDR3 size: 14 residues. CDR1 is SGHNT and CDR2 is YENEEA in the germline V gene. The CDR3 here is CASSLRGLDYEQYF. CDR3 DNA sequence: TGTGCCAGCAGCTTGAGAGGGTTAGACTACGAGCAGTACTTC.

CDR3 loop: CASSTASFGGYTF. As DNA, the CDR3 is TGTGCCAGCAGTACAGCTTCCTTTGGGGGCTACACCTTC. The rearrangement joins TRBV6-1 to TRBJ1-2; D is ambiguous. Germline V CDR1 and CDR2: MNHNS, SASEGT. Trimming removed 5 bases at V and 8 bases at J, with 15 bases between. The CDR3 has 13 amino acids.

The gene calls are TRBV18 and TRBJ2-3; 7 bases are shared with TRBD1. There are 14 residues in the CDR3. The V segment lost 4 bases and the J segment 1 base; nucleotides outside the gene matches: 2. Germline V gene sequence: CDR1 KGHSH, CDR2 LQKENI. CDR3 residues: CASSLGQGTDTQYF. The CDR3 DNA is TGTGCCAGCTCACTAGGACAGGGCACAGATACGCAGTATTTT.

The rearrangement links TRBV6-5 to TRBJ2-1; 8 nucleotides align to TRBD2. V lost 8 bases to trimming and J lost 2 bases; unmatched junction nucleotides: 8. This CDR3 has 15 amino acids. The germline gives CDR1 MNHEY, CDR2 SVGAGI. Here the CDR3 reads CASSLTGGPYNEQFF. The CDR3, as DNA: TGTGCCAGCTCCTTGACGGGGGGGCCCTACAATGAGCAGTTCTTC.

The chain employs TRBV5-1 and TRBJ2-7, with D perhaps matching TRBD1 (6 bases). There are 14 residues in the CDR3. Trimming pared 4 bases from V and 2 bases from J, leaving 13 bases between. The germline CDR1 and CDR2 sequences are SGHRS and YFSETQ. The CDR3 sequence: CASSRGGDAYEQYF. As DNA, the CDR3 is TGCGCCAGCAGCAGAGGGGGAGATGCCTACGAGCAGTACTTC.

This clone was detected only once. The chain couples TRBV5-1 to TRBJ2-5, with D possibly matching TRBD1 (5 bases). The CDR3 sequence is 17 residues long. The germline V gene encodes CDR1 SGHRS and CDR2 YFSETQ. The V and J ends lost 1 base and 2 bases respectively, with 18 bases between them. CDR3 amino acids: CASSLIGASYSQETQYF. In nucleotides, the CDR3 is TGCGCCAGCAGCTTGATTGGGGCGTCGTATTCTCAAGAGACCCAGTACTTC. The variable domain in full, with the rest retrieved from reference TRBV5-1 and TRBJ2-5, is KAGVTQTPRYLIKTRGQQVTLSCSPISGHRSVSWYQQTPGQGLQFLFEYFSETQRNKGNFPGRFSGRQFSNSRSEMNVSTLELGDSALYLCASSLIGASYSQETQYFGPGTRLLVL.

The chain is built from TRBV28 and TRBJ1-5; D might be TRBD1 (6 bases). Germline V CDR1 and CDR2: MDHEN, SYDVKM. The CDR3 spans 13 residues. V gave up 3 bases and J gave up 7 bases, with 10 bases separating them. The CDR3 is CASSLVGGQPQHF. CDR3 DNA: TGTGCCAGCAGTTTGGTAGGGGGACAGCCCCAGCATTTT.

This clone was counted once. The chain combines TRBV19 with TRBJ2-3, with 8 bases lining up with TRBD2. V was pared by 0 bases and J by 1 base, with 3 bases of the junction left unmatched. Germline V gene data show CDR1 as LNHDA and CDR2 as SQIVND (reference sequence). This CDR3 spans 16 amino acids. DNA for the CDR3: TGTGCCAGTAGTATAGAAAGCGGGGGCCGCACAGATACGCAGTATTTT. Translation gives CASSIESGGRTDTQYF.

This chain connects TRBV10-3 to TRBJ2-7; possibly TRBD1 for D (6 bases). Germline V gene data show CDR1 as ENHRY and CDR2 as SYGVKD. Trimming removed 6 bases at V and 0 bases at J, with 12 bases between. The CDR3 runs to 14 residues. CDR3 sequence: CAIRGTQSSYEQYF. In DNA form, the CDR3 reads TGTGCCATCAGGGGGACACAGAGCTCCTACGAGCAGTACTTC.

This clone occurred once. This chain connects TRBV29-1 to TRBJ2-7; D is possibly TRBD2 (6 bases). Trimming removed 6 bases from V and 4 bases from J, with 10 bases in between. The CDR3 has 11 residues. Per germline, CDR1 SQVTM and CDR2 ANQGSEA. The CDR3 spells CSVGSGYEQYF. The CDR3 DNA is TGCAGCGTGGGTAGCGGATACGAGCAGTACTTC.

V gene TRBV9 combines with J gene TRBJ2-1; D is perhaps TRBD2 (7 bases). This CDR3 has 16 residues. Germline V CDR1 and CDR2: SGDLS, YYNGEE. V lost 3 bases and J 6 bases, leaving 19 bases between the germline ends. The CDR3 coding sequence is TGTGCCAGCAGCGAGGGCCGGGGGGCGGAATTCAATGAGCAGTTCTTC. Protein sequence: CASSEGRGAEFNEQFF.

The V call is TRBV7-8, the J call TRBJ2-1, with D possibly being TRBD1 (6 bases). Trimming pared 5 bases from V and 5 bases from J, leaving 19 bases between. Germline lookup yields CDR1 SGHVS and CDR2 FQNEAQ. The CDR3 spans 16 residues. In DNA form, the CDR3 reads TGTGCCAGCAGCCCAGACCACCGGGACATGAACAATGAGCAGTTCTTC. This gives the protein CASSPDHRDMNNEQFF.

The CDR3: CASTDQGRGSPLHF. DNA of the CDR3: TGTGCCAGCACCGACCAGGGGCGAGGCTCACCCCTCCACTTT. The V call is TRBV6-5, the J call TRBJ1-6, with D perhaps TRBD1 (6 bases). Germline CDR1 is MNHEY and CDR2 is SVGAGI. The CDR3 covers 14 residues. V lost 7 bases and J 10 bases, leaving 17 bases between the germline ends.

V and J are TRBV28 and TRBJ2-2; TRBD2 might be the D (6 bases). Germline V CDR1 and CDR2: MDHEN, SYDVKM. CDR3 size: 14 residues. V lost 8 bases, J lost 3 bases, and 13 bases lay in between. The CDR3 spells CASAGTDYTGELFF. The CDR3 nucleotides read TGTGCCAGCGCGGGGACCGACTACACCGGGGAGCTGTTTTTT.